These T cell receptor beta chains were read from a single sample in a study of T cell changes during pregnancy in multiple sclerosis. Clones were sequenced by immunoSEQ multiplex PCR, and TCRdb holds only the in-frame ones, with some missing. Of under 30,000 clones in the sample, 70% to 90% are singletons; the top ten hold approximately 6.6%. The sample consisted of CD8+ T cells from peripheral blood mononuclear cells, taken after pregnancy. The receptors shown here come from a female donor with multiple sclerosis, enrolled in a pregnancy study. Each CDR3 is given with its conserved first and last residue. The D gene is left open where the match is weak. For some rows the clone size is stated as once, few or many, or as a class when expanded; others skip it.

length: 15; size: once; V: TRBV6-5; J: TRBJ2-7; D: TRBD2; CDR3: CASSFGGGPSYEQYF; DNA: TGTGCCAGCAGTTTCGGGGGAGGGCCGTCCTACGAGCAGTACTTC
length: 16; size: NA; V: TRBV9; J: TRBJ1-1; D: TRBD1; CDR3: CASSPRDRGRKSEAFF; DNA: TGTGCCAGCAGCCCAAGGGACAGGGGGCGCAAAAGTGAAGCTTTCTTT
length: 14; size: NA; V: TRBV27; J: TRBJ1-1; D: NA; CDR3: CASSLLAVNTEAFF; DNA: TGTGCCAGCAGTCTCCTAGCAGTTAACACTGAAGCTTTCTTT
length: 14; size: NA; V: TRBV9; J: TRBJ2-7; D: NA; CDR3: CASSANTGFDEQYF; DNA: TGTGCCAGCAGCGCAAACACAGGGTTCGACGAGCAGTACTTC
length: 16; size: NA; V: TRBV7-9; J: TRBJ2-1; D: TRBD2; CDR3: CASISLWGGPYNEQFF; DNA: TGTGCCAGCATCTCCTTATGGGGGGGACCTTACAATGAGCAGTTCTTC
length: 15; size: NA; V: TRBV15; J: TRBJ2-7; D: NA; CDR3: CATSRESGGSYEQYF; DNA: TGTGCCACCAGCAGAGAGTCCGGGGGAAGCTACGAGCAGTACTTC
length: 15; size: NA; V: TRBV29-1; J: TRBJ2-3; D: NA; CDR3: CSVYWIIQATDTQYF; DNA: TGCAGCGTGTATTGGATAATACAGGCCACAGATACGCAGTATTTT
length: 15; size: once; V: TRBV4-1; J: TRBJ2-7; D: NA; CDR3: CASSQGLGVSYEQYF; DNA: TGCGCCAGCAGCCAAGGACTAGGGGTCTCCTACGAGCAGTACTTC
length: 14; size: NA; V: TRBV6-1; J: TRBJ2-7; D: NA; CDR3: CASSSPGLSYEQYF; DNA: TGTGCCAGCAGCTCCCCCGGGTTGTCCTACGAGCAGTACTTC
length: 14; size: few; V: TRBV25-1; J: TRBJ1-1; D: NA; CDR3: CASSGAGTNTEAFF; DNA: TGTGCCAGCAGTGGAGCCGGGACTAACACTGAAGCTTTCTTT
length: 16; size: NA; V: TRBV4-3; J: TRBJ2-3; D: NA; CDR3: CASSQSWDKSTDTQYF; DNA: TGCGCCAGCAGCCAGTCCTGGGACAAGAGCACAGATACGCAGTATTTT
length: 15; size: once; V: TRBV27; J: TRBJ2-1; D: TRBD1; CDR3: CASNPTRGPYNEQFF; DNA: TGTGCCAGCAACCCAACCAGGGGGCCATACAATGAGCAGTTCTTC
length: 13; size: NA; V: TRBV7-9; J: TRBJ1-2; D: NA; CDR3: CASSDTGHYGYTF; DNA: TGTGCCAGCAGTGACACAGGGCACTATGGCTACACCTTC
length: 14; size: NA; V: TRBV7-9; J: TRBJ2-7; D: TRBD1; CDR3: CASSLQGVDYEQYF; DNA: TGTGCCAGCAGCTTACAGGGGGTCGACTACGAGCAGTACTTC
length: 21; size: NA; V: TRBV7-8; J: TRBJ2-1; D: TRBD2; CDR3: CASSLGRGTPTSGPSYNEQFF; DNA: TGTGCCAGCAGCTTAGGCCGGGGGACCCCAACTAGCGGACCGTCGTACAATGAGCAGTTCTTC
length: 13; size: once; V: TRBV7-9; J: TRBJ2-3; D: NA; CDR3: CASSPPESDTQYF; DNA: TGTGCCAGCAGCCCCCCCGAGTCCGATACGCAGTATTTT
length: 14; size: NA; V: TRBV2; J: TRBJ2-5; D: TRBD1; CDR3: CASREDRLQETQYF; DNA: TGTGCCAGCAGGGAGGACAGGTTGCAAGAGACCCAGTACTTC
length: 19; size: NA; V: TRBV19; J: TRBJ1-4; D: TRBD1; CDR3: CASSIWRTGGLPTNEKLFF; DNA: TGTGCCAGTAGTATATGGAGGACAGGGGGATTACCAACTAATGAAAAACTGTTTTTT
length: 15; size: NA; V: TRBV7-6; J: TRBJ2-7; D: TRBD2; CDR3: CASSLGEGSIYEQYF; DNA: TGTGCCAGCAGCTTAGGGGAGGGTTCTATCTACGAGCAGTACTTC
length: 17; size: NA; V: TRBV5-1; J: TRBJ2-1; D: TRBD2; CDR3: CASSTEQGLADYNEQFF; DNA: TGCGCCAGCAGCACGGAGCAGGGACTAGCAGACTACAATGAGCAGTTCTTC
length: 14; size: NA; V: TRBV19; J: TRBJ1-5; D: TRBD1; CDR3: CASSRRGPEQPQHF; DNA: TGTGCCAGTAGTAGGAGGGGGCCGGAGCAGCCCCAGCATTTT
length: 15; size: NA; V: TRBV30; J: TRBJ2-2; D: TRBD2; CDR3: CAWSSSGRVTGELFF; DNA: TGTGCCTGGAGTTCTAGCGGGAGGGTTACCGGGGAGCTGTTTTTT
length: 15; size: NA; V: TRBV7-9; J: TRBJ2-7; D: TRBD2; CDR3: CASSPTSGRTYEQYF; DNA: TGTGCCAGCAGCCCGACTAGCGGGAGGACCTACGAGCAGTACTTC
length: 15; size: NA; V: TRBV4-2; J: TRBJ2-1; D: NA; CDR3: CASSQDPGDPNEQFF; DNA: TGTGCCAGCAGCCAAGATCCGGGGGACCCCAATGAGCAGTTCTTC
length: 14; size: NA; V: TRBV4-1; J: TRBJ1-1; D: NA; CDR3: CASSQGALNTEAFF; DNA: TGCGCCAGCAGCCAAGGCGCCTTGAACACTGAAGCTTTCTTT
length: 15; size: NA; V: TRBV11-3; J: TRBJ2-5; D: TRBD1; CDR3: CASSRRQGGQETQYF; DNA: TGTGCCAGCAGCCGGCGACAGGGTGGCCAAGAGACCCAGTACTTC